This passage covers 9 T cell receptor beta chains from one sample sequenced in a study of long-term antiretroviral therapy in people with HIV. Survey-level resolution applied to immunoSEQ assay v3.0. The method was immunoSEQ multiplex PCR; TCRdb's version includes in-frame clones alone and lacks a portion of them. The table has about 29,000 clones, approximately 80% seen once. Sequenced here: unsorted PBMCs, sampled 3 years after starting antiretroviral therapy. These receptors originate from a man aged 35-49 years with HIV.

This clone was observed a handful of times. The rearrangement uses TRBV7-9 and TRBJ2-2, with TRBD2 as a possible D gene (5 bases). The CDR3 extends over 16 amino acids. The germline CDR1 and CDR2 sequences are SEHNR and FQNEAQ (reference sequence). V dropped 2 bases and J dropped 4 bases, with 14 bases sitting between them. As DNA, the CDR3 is TGTGCCAGCAGCTTAAAAGCCTCCGGGGTCACCGGGGAGCTGTTTTTT. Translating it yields CASSLKASGVTGELFF.

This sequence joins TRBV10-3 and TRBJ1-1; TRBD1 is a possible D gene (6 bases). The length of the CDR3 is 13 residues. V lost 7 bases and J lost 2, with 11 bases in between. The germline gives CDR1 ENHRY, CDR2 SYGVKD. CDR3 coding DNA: TGTGCCATCACCGGACAGCCCAACACTGAAGCTTTCTTT. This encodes CAITGQPNTEAFF.

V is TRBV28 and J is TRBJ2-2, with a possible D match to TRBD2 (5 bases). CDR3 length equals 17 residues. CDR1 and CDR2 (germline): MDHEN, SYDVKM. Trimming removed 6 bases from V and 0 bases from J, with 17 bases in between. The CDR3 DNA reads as TGTGCCAGCAGCCGGTCGAGCGGTGGATCGAACACCGGGGAGCTGTTTTTT. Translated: CASSRSSGGSNTGELFF.

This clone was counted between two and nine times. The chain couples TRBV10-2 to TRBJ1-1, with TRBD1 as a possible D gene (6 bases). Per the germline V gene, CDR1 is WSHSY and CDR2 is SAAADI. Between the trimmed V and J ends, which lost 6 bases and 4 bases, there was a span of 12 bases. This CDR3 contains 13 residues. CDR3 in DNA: TGCGCCAGCAGCCCGGCAGGGGCCACTGAAGCTTTCTTT. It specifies CASSPAGATEAFF.

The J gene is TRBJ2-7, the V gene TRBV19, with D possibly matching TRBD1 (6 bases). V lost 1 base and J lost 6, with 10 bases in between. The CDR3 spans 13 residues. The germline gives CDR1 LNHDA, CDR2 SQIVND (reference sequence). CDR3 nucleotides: TGTGCCAGTAGTATAGCAGCAGGGGTCGAGCAGTACTTC. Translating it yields CASSIAAGVEQYF.

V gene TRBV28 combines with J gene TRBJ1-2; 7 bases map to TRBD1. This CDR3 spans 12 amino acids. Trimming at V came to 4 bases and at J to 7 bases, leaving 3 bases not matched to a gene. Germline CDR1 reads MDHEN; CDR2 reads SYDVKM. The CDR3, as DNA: TGTGCCAGCAGTTCGGGACAGTCTGGCTACACCTTC. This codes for CASSSGQSGYTF.

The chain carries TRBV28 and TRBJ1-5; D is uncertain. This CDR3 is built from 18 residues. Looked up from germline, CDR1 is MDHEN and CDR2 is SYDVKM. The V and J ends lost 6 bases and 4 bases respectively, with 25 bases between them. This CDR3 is CASRTYLLARRGNQPQHF. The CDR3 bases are TGTGCCAGCAGGACCTACCTCCTTGCTAGACGGGGAAATCAGCCCCAGCATTTT.

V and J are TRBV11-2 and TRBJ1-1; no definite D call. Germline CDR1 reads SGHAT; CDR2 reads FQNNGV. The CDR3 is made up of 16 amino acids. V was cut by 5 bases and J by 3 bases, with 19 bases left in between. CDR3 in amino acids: CASSTLGRTADTEAFF. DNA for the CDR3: TGTGCCAGCAGCACACTCGGACGGACGGCGGACACTGAAGCTTTCTTT.

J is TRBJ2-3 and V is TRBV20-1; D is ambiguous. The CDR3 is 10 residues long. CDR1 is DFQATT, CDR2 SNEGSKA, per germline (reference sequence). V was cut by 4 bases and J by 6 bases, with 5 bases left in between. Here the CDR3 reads CSAKQDTQYF. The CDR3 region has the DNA TGCAGTGCTAAGCAGGATACGCAGTATTTT.